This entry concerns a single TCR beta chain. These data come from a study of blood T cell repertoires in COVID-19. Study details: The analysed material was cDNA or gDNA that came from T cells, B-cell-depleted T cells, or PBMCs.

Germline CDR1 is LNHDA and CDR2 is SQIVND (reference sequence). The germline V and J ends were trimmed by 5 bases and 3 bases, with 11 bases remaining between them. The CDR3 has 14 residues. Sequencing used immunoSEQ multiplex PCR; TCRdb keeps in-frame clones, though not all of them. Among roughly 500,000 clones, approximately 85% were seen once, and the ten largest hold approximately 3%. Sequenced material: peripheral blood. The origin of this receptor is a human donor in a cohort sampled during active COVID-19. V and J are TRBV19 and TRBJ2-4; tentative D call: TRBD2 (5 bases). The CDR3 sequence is CASSDDRGKNIQYF. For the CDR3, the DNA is TGTGCCAGTAGTGACGACCGGGGCAAAAACATTCAGTACTTC.